This TCR beta chain emerged from a study of blood T cell repertoires in COVID-19. Study summary: Spain, Italy and the United States supplied samples that represented acute and convalescent COVID-19.

CDR3 length: 13 amino acids. V lost 6 bases, J lost 7 bases, and 2 bases stayed unmatched. Germline V lookup: CDR1 MNHEY, CDR2 SVGAGI. How the authors handled the data: Researchers report that nucleated cell counts were estimated from reference gene primer amplification. TCRdb's table, derived via immunoSEQ multiplex PCR, lists solely in-frame clones and lacks some. The V and J calls and clone size were taken over from that table, and D and trimming were inferred from the DNA. Of approximately 280,000 clones in the sample, 75% to 90% were seen once. V is TRBV6-5 and J is TRBJ1-4; 10 bases fit TRBD1. Sequenced: peripheral blood. This TCR was recovered from a woman aged 55-75 years with acute or convalescent COVID-19. CDR3: CASSRDRGEKLFF. CDR3 nucleotides: TGTGCCAGCAGCAGGGACAGGGGTGAAAAACTGTTTTTT.